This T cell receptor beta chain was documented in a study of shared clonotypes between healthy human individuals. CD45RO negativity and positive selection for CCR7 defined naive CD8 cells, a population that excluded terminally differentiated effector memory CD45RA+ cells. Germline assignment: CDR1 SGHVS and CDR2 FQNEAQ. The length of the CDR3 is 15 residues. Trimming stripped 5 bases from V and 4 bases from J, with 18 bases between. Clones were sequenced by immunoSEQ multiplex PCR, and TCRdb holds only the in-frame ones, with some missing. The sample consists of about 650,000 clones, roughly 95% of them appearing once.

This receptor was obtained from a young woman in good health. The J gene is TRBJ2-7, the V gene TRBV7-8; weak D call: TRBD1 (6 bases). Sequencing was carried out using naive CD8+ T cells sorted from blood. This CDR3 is CASSIIGAGDYEQYF. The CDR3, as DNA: TGTGCCAGCAGCATAATAGGGGCAGGGGATTACGAGCAGTACTTC.